These 21 T cell receptor beta chains were all obtained from the same sample, sequenced in a study of blood T cell repertoires in COVID-19. Produced via immunoSEQ multiplex PCR; TCRdb's table is partial and in-frame only. The table includes more than 150,000 clones, about 88% detected once. Sequencing was performed on peripheral blood. These receptors originate from a man aged 25 to 40 with active or convalescent COVID-19.

The rearrangement links TRBV2 to TRBJ1-1; 8 bases agree with TRBD1. CDR1 is SNHLY and CDR2 is FYNNEI in the germline V gene. The ends lost 7 bases at V and 4 bases at J; junction bases unmatched: 8. The CDR3 has 14 amino acids. The CDR3 DNA is TGTGCCAGCAACAGGCGGCAGGGGGCCACTGAAGCTTTCTTT. Translating it yields CASNRRQGATEAFF.

DNA for the CDR3: TGTGCCAGCTCACCAACTTCCGGGACAGGGGGCTTCCAGCCCCAGCATTTT. Its translation: CASSPTSGTGGFQPQHF. The rearrangement joins TRBV18 to TRBJ1-5; 12 bases map to TRBD1. Trimming took 2 bases from V and 7 from J; bases not matched to a gene: 9. Germline V gives CDR1 KGHSH, CDR2 LQKENI. The length of the CDR3 is 17 residues.

This clone was seen repeatedly, ten times or more. The V and J genes are TRBV6-6 and TRBJ2-7; D gene uncertain. Germline values: CDR1 MNHNY, CDR2 SVGAGI (reference sequence). This CDR3 region has 13 residues. V was clipped by 6 bases and J by 4 bases, with 13 bases between them. The CDR3 region is CASRHTDEYEQYF. The CDR3 DNA sequence: TGTGCCAGCAGACACACAGATGAATACGAGCAGTACTTC.

V and J are TRBV6-5 and TRBJ1-2; 7 bases are shared with TRBD1. CDR3 size: 13 residues. Germline V lookup: CDR1 MNHEY, CDR2 SVGAGI. V dropped 6 bases and J dropped 7; count of bases not matched to a gene: 8. The CDR3 DNA is TGTGCCAGCAGGAAAGGGACAGACGGTGGCTACACCTTC. Protein sequence: CASRKGTDGGYTF.

This chain uses TRBV9 with TRBJ2-7, with 7 bases matching TRBD2. Trimming removed 0 bases from V and 5 bases from J; junction bases left unmatched: 8. Germline V gene data show CDR1 as SGDLS and CDR2 as YYNGEE. This CDR3 comprises 15 residues. This CDR3 is CASSVGPAGLDEQYF. In DNA, the CDR3 is TGTGCCAGCAGCGTAGGTCCAGCGGGACTGGACGAGCAGTACTTC.

This clone was counted between two and nine times. J is TRBJ1-1 and V is TRBV6-2 or TRBV6-3; possible D gene TRBD1, 6 bases. The germline CDR1 and CDR2 sequences are MNHEY and SVGEGT. This CDR3 region has 13 residues. V dropped 2 bases and J dropped 4 bases, with 8 bases sitting between them. The DNA for the CDR3 is TGTGCCAGCAGTTACGGCAGGGGCACTGAAGCTTTCTTT. Amino acids: CASSYGRGTEAFF.

The chain uses TRBV7-8 and TRBJ1-1; TRBD1 matches 10 bases. V was clipped by 1 base and J by 3 bases; unmatched bases: 5. This CDR3 contains 16 residues. Germline loops: CDR1 SGHVS, CDR2 FQNEAQ. The chain's CDR3 is CASSLVGQGPYTEAFF. CDR3 nucleotide sequence: TGTGCCAGCAGCTTAGTGGGACAGGGGCCGTACACTGAAGCTTTCTTT.

This clone was detected only once. The CDR3, as DNA: TGTGCCTGGGGGACAGGGGCTTCCACCGGGGAGCTGTTTTTT. It is translated as CAWGTGASTGELFF. This chain joins TRBV30 and TRBJ2-2, with TRBD1 matching over 10 bases. V was pared by 5 bases and J by 4 bases, with 4 bases of the junction left unmatched. CDR3 size: 14 residues. Germline CDR1 GTSNPN, CDR2 SVGIG (reference sequence).

Many counts were recorded for this clone. The chain combines TRBV5-6 with TRBJ2-7; 9 bases map to TRBD2. The CDR3 is 17 residues long. Germline loops: CDR1 SGHDT, CDR2 YYEEEE. Losses at the gene ends were 0 bases for V and 6 bases for J; bases not matched to a gene: 13. The CDR3 region has the DNA TGTGCCAGCAGCTTGGTGGGTGGCGGGAGGGCCTACGGCGAGCAGTACTTC. This gives the protein CASSLVGGGRAYGEQYF.

The chain uses TRBV4-3 and TRBJ1-4; tentatively, D is TRBD1 (5 bases). The germline gives CDR1 LGHNA, CDR2 YSLEER. There are 14 residues in the CDR3. V dropped 4 bases and J dropped 6 bases, with 12 bases sitting between them. This CDR3 reads CASSPGTRDEKLFF. The DNA of the CDR3 is TGCGCCAGCAGCCCCGGGACTAGAGATGAAAAACTGTTTTTT.

This chain joins TRBV30 and TRBJ1-1, with no clear D. CDR3 length: 14 amino acids. The ends were cut back, 0 bases at V and 2 bases at J, with 10 bases in the middle. Germline V CDR1 and CDR2: GTSNPN, SVGIG (reference sequence). The CDR3, as DNA: TGTGCCTGGAGTGTAGGGCCGGGAAACACTGAAGCTTTCTTT. The encoded protein is CAWSVGPGNTEAFF.

The rearrangement links TRBV19 to TRBJ1-2; 9 bases map to TRBD1. The CDR3 contains 15 residues. V lost 3 bases to trimming and J lost 3 bases; unmatched junction nucleotides: 5. Germline CDR1 LNHDA, CDR2 SQIVND (reference sequence). The CDR3 is CASSIYRGRDYGYTF. CDR3 nucleotide sequence: TGTGCCAGTAGTATCTACAGGGGGCGCGACTATGGCTACACCTTC.

In its sample, this clone was seen a few times. The chain recombines TRBV21-1 with TRBJ1-6; TRBD1 is the table's D call and was not checked against the DNA. TRBV21-1 is recorded as a pseudogene. This CDR3 region has 16 residues. The DNA for the CDR3 is TGTGCCAGCAGCAAATGTCCAGGGTTTATTAATTCACCCCTCCACTTT. Its translation: CASSKCPGFINSPLHF.

The count of this clone is one. The gene calls are TRBV27 and TRBJ1-3; D not certain. Trimming cost V 3 bases and J 4 bases, with 10 bases left between them. Germline assignment: CDR1 MNHEY and CDR2 SMNVEV (reference sequence). The CDR3 is made up of 14 amino acids. CDR3 loop: CASSLQAGGNTIYF. CDR3 bases: TGTGCCAGCAGTTTGCAGGCTGGCGGAAACACCATATATTTT.

This clone turned up a few times. The chain couples TRBV19 to TRBJ1-1, with D uncertain. From germline, CDR1 is LNHDA and CDR2 SQIVND (reference sequence). Trimming removed 5 bases from V and 4 bases from J, with 17 bases in between. The CDR3 is 15 residues long. The CDR3 protein is CASSLPSVEVTEAFF. Here the CDR3 DNA reads TGTGCCAGTAGTCTACCGTCAGTTGAGGTCACTGAAGCTTTCTTT.

The sample holds a few counts of this clone. The chain is built from TRBV24-1 and TRBJ2-1, with a possible D match to TRBD1 (5 bases). CDR3 size: 13 residues. Trimming took off 6 bases at V and 8 bases at J, with 13 bases between the two ends. Germline V lookup: CDR1 KGHDR, CDR2 SFDVKD. CDR3 bases: TGTGCCACCAGTAGTGCAGGGCGCGATGAGCAGTTCTTC. This sequence encodes CATSSAGRDEQFF.

The V and J genes are TRBV5-1 and TRBJ1-2; no firm D call. The CDR3 loop spans 12 amino acids. V gave up 4 bases and J gave up 7 bases, with 11 bases separating them. Looked up from germline, CDR1 is SGHRS and CDR2 is YFSETQ. This CDR3 is CASSVDYSGYTF. Here the CDR3 DNA reads TGCGCCAGCAGCGTTGACTACAGTGGCTACACCTTC.

This chain connects TRBV14 to TRBJ1-1; weak D call: TRBD1 (6 bases). The CDR3 covers 14 residues. Germline V gene data show CDR1 as SGHDN and CDR2 as FVKESK. With 1 base removed from V and 5 bases from J, the gap between germline ends came to 11 bases. Written as DNA, the CDR3 is TGTGCCAGCAGCCAAGGGGGACATTGGACTGAAGCTTTCTTT. The encoded protein is CASSQGGHWTEAFF.

The chain couples TRBV28 to TRBJ2-5, with D tentatively TRBD2 (7 bases). CDR3 length: 14 residues. Germline V lookup: CDR1 MDHEN, CDR2 SYDVKM. Trimming stripped 3 bases from V and 4 bases from J, with 12 bases between. The CDR3 reads CASSLGGGRETQYF. CDR3 sequence (DNA): TGTGCCAGCAGTTTGGGGGGGGGCAGAGAGACCCAGTACTTC. The whole variable domain, filled in from reference TRBV28 and TRBJ2-5, reads DVKVTQSSRYLVKRTGEKVFLECVQDMDHENMFWYRQDPGLGLRLIYFSYDVKMKEKGDIPEGYSVSREKKERFSLILESASTNQTSMYLCASSLGGGRETQYFGPGTRLLVL.

This clone was detected only once. The chain has TRBV5-1 and TRBJ1-1, with 7 bases matching TRBD1. J was trimmed by 5 bases and V by 1 base; bases with no gene match: 8. The CDR3 runs 15 residues. The germline V gene has CDR1 SGHRS and CDR2 YFSETQ. As DNA, the CDR3 is TGCGCCAGCAGCTTGCTCGGACAGGTGGGAACTGAAGCTTTCTTT. It codes for CASSLLGQVGTEAFF.

Worth noting for this clone: The same CDR3 arises from other DNA sequences in this sample as well. The chain couples TRBV7-2 to TRBJ1-3; 9 bases match TRBD1. Per germline, CDR1 SGHTA and CDR2 FQGNSA. This CDR3 is 15 amino acids long. V lost 5 bases to trimming and J lost 3 bases; unmatched junction nucleotides: 5. CDR3 protein: CASSPRTGDGNTIYF. CDR3 DNA sequence: TGTGCCAGCAGCCCGAGGACAGGGGATGGAAACACCATATATTTT.